This T cell receptor (beta chain) was sequenced for a study of cytomegalovirus exposure and HLA in healthy donors. As for this clone: The antigen is unknown.

Study outcomes and limitations: CMV serostatus was the only immune exposure information that was available.

The study ran its PCR with 60 Vbeta and 13 Jbeta primers. The table came from immunoSEQ multiplex PCR; TCRdb's copy has only in-frame clones and leaves some out. Of about 69,000 clones in the sample, about 74% were seen once. CDR3 length equals 15 residues. Trimming took 0 bases from V and 5 from J; bases not matched to a gene: 5. Per the germline V gene, CDR1 is MNHNS and CDR2 is SASEGT. The chain couples TRBV6-1 to TRBJ1-2; 8 bases line up with TRBD1. The TCR sequence derives from a woman in her sixties or seventies in good health and CMV-seropositive. Sequenced input: PBMCs. CDR3 sequence: CASSEAGRGPYGYTF. The DNA of the CDR3 is TGTGCCAGCAGTGAAGCTGGCAGGGGGCCATATGGCTACACCTTC.